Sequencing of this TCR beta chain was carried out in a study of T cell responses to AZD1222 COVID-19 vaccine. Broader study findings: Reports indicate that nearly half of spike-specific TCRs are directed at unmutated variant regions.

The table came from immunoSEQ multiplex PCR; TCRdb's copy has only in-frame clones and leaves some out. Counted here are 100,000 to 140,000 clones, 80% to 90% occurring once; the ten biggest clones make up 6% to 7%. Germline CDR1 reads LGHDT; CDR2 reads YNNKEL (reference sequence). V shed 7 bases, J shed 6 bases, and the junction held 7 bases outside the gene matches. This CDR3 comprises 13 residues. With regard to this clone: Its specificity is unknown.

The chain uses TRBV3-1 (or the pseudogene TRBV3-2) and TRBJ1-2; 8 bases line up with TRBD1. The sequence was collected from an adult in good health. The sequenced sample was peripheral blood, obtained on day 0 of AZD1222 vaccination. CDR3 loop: CASNSQGGNGYTF. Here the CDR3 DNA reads TGTGCCAGCAACTCACAGGGGGGAAATGGCTACACCTTC.